A selection of T cell receptor beta chains follows, all from one sample in a study of brain T cells in children with intractable seizures. Generated by immunoSEQ multiplex PCR, the TCRdb table keeps only in-frame clones and is missing some. The repertoire has under 150,000 clones, 90% to 95% of them found once; the top ten carry about 3.8%. The material was peripheral blood, obtained at surgery. The receptors stem from a boy in the first two years of life with hemimegalencephaly and intractable seizures. Both conserved end residues are part of each CDR3. The D gene is left open where the match is weak. The size field is filled for only some rows; it gives once, few, many or a size class.

size: once; D: TRBD2; V: TRBV11-1; J: TRBJ2-1; CDR3: CASSVGLARNEQFF; DNA: TGTGCCAGCAGCGTGGGACTAGCACGAAATGAGCAGTTCTTC
size: -; D: TRBD1; V: TRBV28; J: TRBJ1-2; CDR3: CASDRDRGGGYTF; DNA: TGTGCCAGCGATCGTGACAGGGGGGGTGGCTACACCTTC
size: -; D: -; V: TRBV6-5; J: TRBJ1-5; CDR3: CASSLYSPWGEDF; DNA: TGTGCCAGCAGCCTCTACAGTCCGTGGGGAGAGGATTTT
size: -; D: -; V: TRBV2; J: TRBJ2-5; CDR3: CASSEGRGPGETQYF; DNA: TGTGCCAGCAGTGAGGGCAGGGGTCCTGGGGAGACCCAGTACTTC
size: -; D: TRBD2; V: TRBV6-6; J: TRBJ2-2; CDR3: CASSLGTIQNTGELFF; DNA: TGTGCCAGCAGTTTAGGGACTATCCAGAACACCGGGGAGCTGTTTTTT
size: -; D: TRBD2; V: TRBV19; J: TRBJ2-1; CDR3: CASSPGLAGGLDNEQFF; DNA: TGTGCCAGTAGCCCCGGACTAGCGGGAGGGTTAGACAATGAGCAGTTCTTC
size: -; D: TRBD1; V: TRBV2; J: TRBJ1-6; CDR3: CASRRTGDSPLHF; DNA: TGTGCCAGTCGGCGGACAGGGGATTCACCCCTCCACTTT
size: -; D: -; V: TRBV27; J: TRBJ2-3; CDR3: CASSPLGGVTDTQYF; DNA: TGTGCCAGCAGCCCTCTGGGCGGGGTAACAGATACGCAGTATTTT
size: once; D: -; V: TRBV19; J: TRBJ2-2; CDR3: CASSMNINTGELFF; DNA: TGTGCCAGTAGTATGAACATTAACACCGGGGAGCTGTTTTTT
size: -; D: -; V: TRBV5-4; J: TRBJ2-3; CDR3: CASSFSGTTDTQYF; DNA: TGTGCCAGCAGCTTCAGTGGGACCACAGATACGCAGTATTTT
size: -; D: -; V: TRBV5-6; J: TRBJ1-5; CDR3: CASSPRGGNQPQHF; DNA: TGTGCCAGCAGCCCGAGGGGGGGGAATCAGCCCCAGCATTTT
size: -; D: -; V: TRBV7-8; J: TRBJ2-7; CDR3: CASSPGGSSYEQYF; DNA: TGTGCCAGCAGCCCCGGAGGGTCCTCCTACGAGCAGTACTTC
size: -; D: -; V: TRBV14; J: TRBJ2-7; CDR3: CASSHPRGTGVYEQYF; DNA: TGTGCCAGCAGCCACCCCAGGGGAACAGGAGTCTACGAGCAGTACTTC
size: once; D: -; V: TRBV27; J: TRBJ1-6; CDR3: CASSLSRGNSPLHF; DNA: TGTGCCAGCAGTTTATCCAGGGGTAATTCACCCCTCCACTTT
size: -; D: -; V: TRBV28; J: TRBJ1-4; CDR3: CASSFMGATNEKLFF; DNA: TGTGCCAGCAGTTTTATGGGGGCAACTAATGAAAAACTGTTTTTT
size: -; D: -; V: TRBV18; J: TRBJ2-5; CDR3: CASSPGQPKETQYF; DNA: TGTGCCAGCTCACCGGGACAACCCAAAGAGACCCAGTACTTC
size: -; D: -; V: TRBV3-1/TRBV3-2; J: TRBJ2-4; CDR3: CASSQARDALVLAKNIQYF; DNA: TGTGCCAGCAGCCAAGCCCGGGATGCGTTAGTTCTAGCCAAAAACATTCAGTACTTC
size: -; D: -; V: TRBV5-1; J: TRBJ1-6; CDR3: CASSLGGSPLHF; DNA: TGCGCCAGCAGCTTGGGTGGGTCACCCCTCCACTTT
size: -; D: -; V: TRBV6-5; J: TRBJ2-7; CDR3: CASRSPPEQYF; DNA: TGTGCCAGCAGATCTCCCCCCGAGCAGTACTTC
size: -; D: -; V: TRBV6-5; J: TRBJ2-7; CDR3: CASSLQGPLPYEQYF; DNA: TGTGCCAGCAGTTTACAGGGCCCCCTCCCATACGAGCAGTACTTC
size: -; D: TRBD2; V: TRBV2; J: TRBJ2-1; CDR3: CASSPHTPGGMPFF; DNA: TGTGCCAGCAGTCCCCACACTCCCGGGGGGATGCCGTTCTTC
size: -; D: -; V: TRBV29-1; J: TRBJ1-1; CDR3: CSVEPGPRTEAFF; DNA: TGCAGCGTTGAACCAGGCCCGCGGACTGAAGCTTTCTTT
size: -; D: -; V: TRBV21-1; J: TRBJ2-2; CDR3: CASSKVWEFGPGELFF; DNA: TGTGCCAGCAGCAAAGTGTGGGAGTTCGGTCCCGGGGAGCTGTTTTTT
size: -; D: TRBD1; V: TRBV28; J: TRBJ2-1; CDR3: CASRSGGRDEQFF; DNA: TGTGCCAGCAGGTCAGGGGGCAGAGATGAGCAGTTCTTC
size: once; D: -; V: TRBV28; J: TRBJ1-2; CDR3: CASSLGGQGGYTF; DNA: TGTGCCAGCAGTCTCGGGGGGCAGGGTGGCTACACCTTC
size: -; D: -; V: TRBV29-1; J: TRBJ1-5; CDR3: CSVEVWQGQPQHF; DNA: TGCAGCGTTGAGGTTTGGCAGGGTCAGCCCCAGCATTTT